This T cell receptor (beta chain) appears in the sequencing data of a study of T cell repertoires in cytomegalovirus infection. Germline V gene lookup returns CDR1 MDHEN and CDR2 SYDVKM. CDR3 length equals 13 residues. V lost 7 bases and J lost 0, with 6 bases in between. In TCRdb, the reads were re-called with MiXCR into one record per CDR3 protein. The profile shows approximately 700,000 distinct CDR3 sequences, roughly 36% of them singletons. In its sample, this clonotype was seen a few times. The material sequenced was PBMCs. The sequence came from a human donor in good health (CMV status not recorded). Some clones in this sample may be carry-over from other donors' samples. The J gene is TRBJ1-4, the V gene TRBV28; D unresolved. The CDR3 is CASMVSTNEKLFF. The DNA for the CDR3 is TGTGCCAGCATGGTGTCAACTAATGAAAAACTGTTTTTT.